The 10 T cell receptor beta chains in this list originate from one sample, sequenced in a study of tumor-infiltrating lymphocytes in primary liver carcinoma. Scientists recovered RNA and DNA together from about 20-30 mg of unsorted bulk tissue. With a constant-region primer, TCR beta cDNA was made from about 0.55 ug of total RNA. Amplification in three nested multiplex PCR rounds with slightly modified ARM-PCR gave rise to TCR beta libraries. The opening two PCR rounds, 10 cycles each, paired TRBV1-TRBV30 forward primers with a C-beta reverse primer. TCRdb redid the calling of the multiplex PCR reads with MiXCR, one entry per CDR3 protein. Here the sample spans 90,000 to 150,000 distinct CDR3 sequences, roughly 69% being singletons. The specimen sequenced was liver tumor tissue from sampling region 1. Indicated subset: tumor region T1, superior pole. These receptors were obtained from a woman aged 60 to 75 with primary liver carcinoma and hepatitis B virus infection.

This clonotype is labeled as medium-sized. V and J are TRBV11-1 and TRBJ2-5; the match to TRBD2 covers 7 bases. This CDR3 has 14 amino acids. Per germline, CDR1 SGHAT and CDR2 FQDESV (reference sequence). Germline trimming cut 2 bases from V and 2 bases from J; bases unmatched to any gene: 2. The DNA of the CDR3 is TGTGCCAGCAGCTTACCGGGACTACAAGAGACCCAGTACTTC. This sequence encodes CASSLPGLQETQYF.

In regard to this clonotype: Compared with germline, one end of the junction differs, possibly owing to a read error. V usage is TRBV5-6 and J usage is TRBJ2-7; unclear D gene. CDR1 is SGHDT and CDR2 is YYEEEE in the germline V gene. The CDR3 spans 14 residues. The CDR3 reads CASSFDKANYEQCF. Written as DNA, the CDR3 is TGTGCCAGTAGCTTCGACAAGGCAAATTACGAGCAGTGCTTC. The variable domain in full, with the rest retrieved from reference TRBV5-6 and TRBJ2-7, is DAGVTQSPTHLIKTRGQQVTLRCSPKSGHDTVSWYQQALGQGPQFIFQYYEEEERQRGNFPDRFSGHQFPNYSSELNVNALLLGDSALYLCASSFDKANYEQCFGPGTRLTVT.

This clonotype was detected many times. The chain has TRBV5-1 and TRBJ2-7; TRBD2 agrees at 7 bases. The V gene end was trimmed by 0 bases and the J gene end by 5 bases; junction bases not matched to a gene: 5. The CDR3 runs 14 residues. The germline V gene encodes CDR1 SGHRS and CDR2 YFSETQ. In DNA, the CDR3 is TGCGCCAGCAGCTTGGGGACTAGAAGAGACGAGCAGTACTTC. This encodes CASSLGTRRDEQYF.

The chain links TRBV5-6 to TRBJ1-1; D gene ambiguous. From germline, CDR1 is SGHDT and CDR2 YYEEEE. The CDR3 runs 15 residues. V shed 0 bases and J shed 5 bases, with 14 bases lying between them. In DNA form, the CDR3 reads TGTGCCAGCAGCTTGGCCCAGAGAAGGAGGACTGAAGCTTTCTTT. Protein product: CASSLAQRRRTEAFF. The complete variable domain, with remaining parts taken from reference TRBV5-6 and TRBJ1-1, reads DAGVTQSPTHLIKTRGQQVTLRCSPKSGHDTVSWYQQALGQGPQFIFQYYEEEERQRGNFPDRFSGHQFPNYSSELNVNALLLGDSALYLCASSLAQRRRTEAFFGQGTRLTVV.

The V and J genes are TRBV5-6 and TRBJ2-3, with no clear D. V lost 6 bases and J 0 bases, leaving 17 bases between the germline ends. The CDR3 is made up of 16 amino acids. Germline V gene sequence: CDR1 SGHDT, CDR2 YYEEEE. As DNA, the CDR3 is TGTGCCAGCAACTCGTTAGGCACCTCTAGCACAGATACGCAGTATTTT. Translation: CASNSLGTSSTDTQYF.

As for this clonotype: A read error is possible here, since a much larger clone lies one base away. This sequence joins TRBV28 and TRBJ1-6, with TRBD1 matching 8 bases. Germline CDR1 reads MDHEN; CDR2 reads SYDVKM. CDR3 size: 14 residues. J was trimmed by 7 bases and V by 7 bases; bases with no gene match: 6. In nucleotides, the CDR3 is TGTGCCAGCAACTCAGGACAGGGAAATTCACCCCTCCACTTT. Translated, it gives CASNSGQGNSPLHF.

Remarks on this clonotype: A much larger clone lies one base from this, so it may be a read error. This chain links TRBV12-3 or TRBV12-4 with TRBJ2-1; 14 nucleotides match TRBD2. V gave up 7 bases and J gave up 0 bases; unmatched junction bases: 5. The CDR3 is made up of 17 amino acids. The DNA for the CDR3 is TGTGCCAGCATACCCGGGACTAGCGGGAGCTCCTACAATGAGCAGTTCTTC. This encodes CASIPGTSGSSYNEQFF.

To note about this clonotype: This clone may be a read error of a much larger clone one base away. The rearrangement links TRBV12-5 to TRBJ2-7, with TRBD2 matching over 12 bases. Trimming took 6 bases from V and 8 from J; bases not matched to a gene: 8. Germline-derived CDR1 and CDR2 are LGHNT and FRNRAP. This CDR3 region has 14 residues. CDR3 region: CASGRGLAGSKQYF. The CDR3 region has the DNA TGTGCTAGTGGCCGCGGACTAGCGGGAAGCAAGCAGTACTTC. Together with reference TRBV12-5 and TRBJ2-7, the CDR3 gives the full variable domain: DARVTQTPRHKVTEMGQEVTMRCQPILGHNTVFWYRQTMMQGLELLAYFRNRAPLDDSGMPKDRFSAEMPDATLATLKIQPSEPRDSAVYFCASGRGLAGSKQYFGPGTRLTVT.

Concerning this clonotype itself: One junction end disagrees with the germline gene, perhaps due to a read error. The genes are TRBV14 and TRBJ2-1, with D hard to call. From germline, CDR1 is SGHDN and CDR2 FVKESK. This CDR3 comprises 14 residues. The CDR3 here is CANSQALAGNEQFF. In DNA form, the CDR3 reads TGTGCCAACAGCCAAGCCCTGGCCGGCAATGAGCAGTTCTTC. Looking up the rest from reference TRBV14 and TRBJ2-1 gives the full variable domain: EAGVTQFPSHSVIEKGQTVTLRCDPISGHDNLYWYRRVMGKEIKFLLHFVKESKQDESGMPNNRFLAERTGGTYSTLKVQPAELEDSGVYFCANSQALAGNEQFFGPGTRLTVL.

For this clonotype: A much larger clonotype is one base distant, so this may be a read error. In DNA, the CDR3 is TGTGCCAGCTGTTACTCGGGGGGGCGCCGTGGAGAAAAACTGTTTTTT. Its translation: CASCYSGGRRGEKLFF. This chain uses TRBV6-6 with TRBJ1-4, with D perhaps matching TRBD1 (6 bases). The CDR3 contains 16 residues. Germline loops: CDR1 MNHNY, CDR2 SVGAGI (reference sequence).